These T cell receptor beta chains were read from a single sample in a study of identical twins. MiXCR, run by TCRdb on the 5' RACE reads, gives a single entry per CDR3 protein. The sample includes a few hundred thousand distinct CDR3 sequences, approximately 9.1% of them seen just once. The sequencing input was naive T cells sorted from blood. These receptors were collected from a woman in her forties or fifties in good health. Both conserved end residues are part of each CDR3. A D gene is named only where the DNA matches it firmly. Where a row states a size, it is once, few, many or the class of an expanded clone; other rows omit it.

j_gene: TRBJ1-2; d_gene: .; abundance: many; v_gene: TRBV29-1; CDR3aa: CSVELEAGFGYTF; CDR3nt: TGCAGCGTTGAGTTGGAAGCGGGGTTTGGCTACACCTTC
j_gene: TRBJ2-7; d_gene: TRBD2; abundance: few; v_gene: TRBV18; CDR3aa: CASSPMGAGGSYEQYF; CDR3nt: TGTGCCAGCTCACCTATGGGTGCGGGAGGCTCCTACGAGCAGTACTTC
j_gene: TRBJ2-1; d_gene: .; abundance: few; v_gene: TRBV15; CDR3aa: CATQAGSVNEQFF; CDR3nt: TGTGCCACCCAAGCCGGGAGTGTTAATGAGCAGTTCTTC
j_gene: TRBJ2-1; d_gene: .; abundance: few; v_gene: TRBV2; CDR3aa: CASSEVEWEQFF; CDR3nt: TGTGCCAGCAGTGAAGTGGAATGGGAGCAGTTCTTC
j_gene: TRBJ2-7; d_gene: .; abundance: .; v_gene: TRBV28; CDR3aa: CASSSSGGSYEQYF; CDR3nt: TGTGCCAGCAGTTCGTCCGGGGGCTCCTACGAGCAGTACTTC
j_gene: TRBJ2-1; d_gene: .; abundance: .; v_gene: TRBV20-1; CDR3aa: CSAREDDTFPYNEQFF; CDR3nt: TGCAGTGCTAGAGAGGATGACACATTCCCCTACAATGAGCAGTTCTTC
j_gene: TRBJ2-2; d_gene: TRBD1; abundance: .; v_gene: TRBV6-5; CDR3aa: CASSRQGFNTGELFF; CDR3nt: TGTGCCAGCAGTCGACAGGGATTTAACACCGGGGAGCTGTTTTTT
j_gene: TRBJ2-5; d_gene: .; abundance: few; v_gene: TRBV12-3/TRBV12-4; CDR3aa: CASSPSPSGGGMAQYF; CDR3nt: TGTGCCAGCAGTCCGTCGCCTAGCGGAGGGGGGATGGCCCAGTACTTC
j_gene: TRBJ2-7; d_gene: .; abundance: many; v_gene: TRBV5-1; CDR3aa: CASSPLEVGSTNEQYF; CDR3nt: TGCGCCAGCAGCCCCCTTGAGGTCGGGAGTACCAACGAGCAGTACTTC
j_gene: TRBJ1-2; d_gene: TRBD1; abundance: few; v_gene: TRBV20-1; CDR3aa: CSAWDRVVTGYTF; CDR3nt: TGCAGTGCTTGGGACAGGGTGGTAACTGGCTACACCTTC
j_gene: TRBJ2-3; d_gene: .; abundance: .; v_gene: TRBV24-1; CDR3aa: CATSGYPSTDTQYF; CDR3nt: TGTGCCACCAGCGGATACCCTAGCACAGATACGCAGTATTTT